The source of this TCR beta chain is a study of blood T cells in healthy people across ages. Overall study results and limits: Naive CD4+ cells and diversity were both higher in long-lived donors than in aged donors.

A note on this clonotype: As yet, its antigen is unknown.

Germline CDR1 reads SGHTA; CDR2 reads FQGNSA. V lost 0 bases, J lost 0 bases, and 14 bases lay in between. The length of the CDR3 is 17 residues. A sample-barcoded 5' primer and a J-beta primer mix were used in a second PCR of roughly 7 to 12 cycles. One entry per CDR3 protein, called by TCRdb with MiXCR from the 5' RACE reads. This table holds approximately 780,000 distinct CDR3 sequences, about a quarter found once. These records were also assigned to another study, of T cells of mothers and their children. That paper notes: Samples were provided by three healthy Caucasian mothers and their six children.

The rearrangement uses TRBV7-2 and TRBJ1-2; weak D call: TRBD1 (5 bases). Material for sequencing was blood. The sequence was obtained from a boy younger than 18 in good health. DNA of the CDR3: TGTGCCAGCAGCTTAGCCGGTGGGACGGATGCTAACTATGGCTACACCTTC. It yields the protein CASSLAGGTDANYGYTF.